The next 23 T cell receptor beta chains were all read from a single sample in a study of T cells in localized non-small cell lung cancer. Clones were read by immunoSEQ multiplex PCR, and TCRdb kept only the in-frame ones, dropping some. The sample has about 78,000 clones, approximately 84% seen once; the top ten hold more than 2.5%. The sequencing used peripheral blood, collected before any cancer treatment. These receptors all come from a man aged 35 to 69 with stage I lung adenocarcinoma.

This chain joins TRBV5-1 and TRBJ2-1, with TRBD2 as a possible D gene (6 bases). Trimming cost V 4 bases and J 0 bases, with 14 bases left between them. The germline V gene has CDR1 SGHRS and CDR2 YFSETQ. There are 16 residues in the CDR3. The CDR3 DNA reads TGCGCCAGCAGCCTAGGGACTTCACACTCCTACAATGAGCAGTTCTTC. It is translated as CASSLGTSHSYNEQFF.

V and J are TRBV28 and TRBJ2-1; D ambiguous. Trimming shortened V by 5 bases and J by 2 bases, and 10 bases separated the two germline ends. CDR1 and CDR2 from the germline V gene are MDHEN and SYDVKM. This CDR3 is built from 14 residues. The DNA of the CDR3 is TGTGCCAGCAGTCCATGGTCTACCTACAATGAGCAGTTCTTC. It codes for CASSPWSTYNEQFF.

The chain has TRBV2 and TRBJ2-5; TRBD2 agrees at 11 bases. Germline trimming cut 5 bases from V and 2 bases from J; bases unmatched to any gene: 19. CDR1 and CDR2 (germline): SNHLY, FYNNEI. The CDR3 is 20 amino acids. The CDR3 DNA sequence: TGTGCCAGCAGTTTGTACCTAGCGGGGGGATCTACCCCCTTTCAAGAGACCCAGTACTTC. It specifies CASSLYLAGGSTPFQETQYF.

The rearrangement uses TRBV11-2 and TRBJ2-2, with D maybe TRBD2 (7 bases). V was clipped by 8 bases and J by 5 bases, with 15 bases between them. Germline-derived CDR1 and CDR2 are SGHAT and FQNNGV. There are 14 residues in the CDR3. The CDR3 reads CASSLRGGTGELFF. As DNA, the CDR3 is TGTGCCAGCTCCCTTAGGGGGGGAACCGGGGAGCTGTTTTTT.

Here the CDR3 DNA reads TGTGCCATCAGTGCTGGGGGCAGGGGCACTGAAGCTTTCTTT. This encodes CAISAGGRGTEAFF. The chain is built from TRBV10-3 and TRBJ1-1; D possibly corresponds to TRBD1 (6 bases). V was shortened by 4 bases and J by 4 bases, with 13 bases between the two germline ends. Germline lookup yields CDR1 ENHRY and CDR2 SYGVKD. The CDR3 loop spans 14 amino acids.

V gene TRBV7-8 combines with J gene TRBJ1-5; no definite D call. The CDR3 extends over 13 amino acids. Trimming shortened V by 0 bases and J by 6 bases, and 6 bases separated the two germline ends. Germline CDR1 SGHVS, CDR2 FQNEAQ. CDR3 DNA sequence: TGTGCCAGCAGCTTAGCGGGAGCTCAGCCCCAGCATTTT. The encoded protein is CASSLAGAQPQHF.

Here the CDR3 DNA reads TGTGCCAGCAGCGTAATGCGTCTGAGCAATCAGCCCCAGCATTTT. This translates into CASSVMRLSNQPQHF. This rearrangement joins TRBV9 to TRBJ1-5; D gene unclear. Germline CDR1 and CDR2: SGDLS and YYNGEE. The CDR3 covers 15 residues. V dropped 1 base and J dropped 1 base, with 9 bases sitting between them.

The chain recombines TRBV11-2 with TRBJ2-7; possibly TRBD1 for D (6 bases). CDR1 and CDR2 (germline): SGHAT, FQNNGV. This CDR3 is 14 amino acids long. V was trimmed by 5 bases and J by 3 bases, leaving 14 bases between them. CDR3 in amino acids: CASSKNRANYEQYF. The CDR3 DNA reads TGTGCCAGCAGCAAGAACAGGGCTAACTACGAGCAGTACTTC.

The V and J genes are TRBV5-4 and TRBJ1-6; no definite D call. V lost 3 bases and J lost 3, with 10 bases in between. The CDR3 loop spans 15 amino acids. The germline CDR1 and CDR2 sequences are SGHNT and YYREEE (reference sequence). The CDR3 is CASSSGQDYNSPLHF. DNA of the CDR3: TGTGCCAGCAGCTCCGGGCAGGACTATAATTCACCCCTCCACTTT.

This CDR3 is CASSFGPGQGGYEQYF. In nucleotides, the CDR3 is TGCGCCAGCAGCTTCGGTCCGGGACAGGGGGGTTACGAGCAGTACTTC. The chain joins TRBV5-1 to TRBJ2-7; 11 positions match TRBD1. V dropped 2 bases and J dropped 4; count of bases not matched to a gene: 8. Looked up from germline, CDR1 is SGHRS and CDR2 is YFSETQ. The CDR3 is 16 residues long.

The chain has TRBV9 and TRBJ1-2; unclear D gene. Per germline, CDR1 SGDLS and CDR2 YYNGEE. V lost 3 bases, J lost 4 bases, and 19 bases lay in between. This CDR3 comprises 16 residues. CDR3 loop: CASSDAGGRGSYGYTF. CDR3 nucleotide sequence: TGTGCCAGCAGCGATGCGGGTGGCAGAGGGTCCTATGGCTACACCTTC.

The chain combines TRBV29-1 with TRBJ1-2, with 8 positions matching TRBD1. Germline V gives CDR1 SQVTM, CDR2 ANQGSEA. The CDR3 is 14 amino acids. V gave up 6 bases and J gave up 3 bases; unmatched junction bases: 9. The CDR3 spells CSVETGGRDYGYTF. The DNA for the CDR3 is TGCAGCGTAGAAACAGGGGGGAGGGACTATGGCTACACCTTC. Full variable domain (missing parts from reference TRBV29-1 and TRBJ1-2): SAVISQKPSRDICQRGTSLTIQCQVDSQVTMMFWYRQQPGQSLTLIATANQGSEATYESGFVIDKFPISRPNLTFSTLTVSNMSPEDSSIYLCSVETGGRDYGYTFGSGTRLTVV.

The V and J genes are TRBV6-5 and TRBJ1-1; D is undetermined. Germline V CDR1 and CDR2: MNHEY, SVGAGI. The CDR3 extends over 11 amino acids. V dropped 6 bases and J dropped 1 base, with 3 bases sitting between them. In nucleotides, the CDR3 is TGTGCCAGCAGGTGGAACACTGAAGCTTTCTTT. Amino acids: CASRWNTEAFF.

This chain uses TRBV28 with TRBJ1-2; 7 bases map to TRBD1. This CDR3 is built from 13 residues. J gave up 4 bases and V 6 bases, and 5 bases lay outside the gene matches. From germline, CDR1 is MDHEN and CDR2 SYDVKM. The CDR3 here is CASSQGQVYGYTF. The CDR3 bases are TGTGCCAGCAGCCAAGGACAGGTCTATGGCTACACCTTC.

The chain recombines TRBV28 with TRBJ2-2; D uncertain. Trimming took 5 bases from V and 6 from J, leaving 22 bases between them. The CDR3 totals 17 residues. Germline V gene sequence: CDR1 MDHEN, CDR2 SYDVKM. For the CDR3, the DNA is TGTGCCAGCAGTCCCCTACAAGGTACCTGGGCGGCCGGGGAGCTGTTTTTT. It yields the protein CASSPLQGTWAAGELFF.

The chain uses TRBV19 and TRBJ2-7; D might be TRBD1 (5 bases). Trimming cost V 5 bases and J 1 base, with 15 bases left between them. The length of the CDR3 is 15 residues. CDR1 is LNHDA and CDR2 is SQIVND in the germline V gene (reference sequence). In nucleotides, the CDR3 is TGTGCCAGTAGTCCTCCAGGGTCACAATCCTACGAGCAGTACTTC. Translated, it gives CASSPPGSQSYEQYF.

The rearrangement joins TRBV7-6 to TRBJ2-1, with 12 bases matching TRBD2. The CDR3 has 15 amino acids. The germline CDR1 and CDR2 sequences are SGHVS and FNYEAQ. The V and J ends lost 5 bases and 2 bases, in that order; junction bases with no gene match: 1. The CDR3 loop is CASSRTSGAYNEQFF. The DNA for the CDR3 is TGTGCCAGCAGCCGGACTAGCGGGGCCTACAATGAGCAGTTCTTC.

The chain joins TRBV5-4 to TRBJ2-5; TRBD2 aligns across 12 bases. The CDR3 covers 14 residues. Trimming cost V 2 bases and J 5 bases; bases outside gene matches: 1. Germline-derived CDR1 and CDR2 are SGHNT and YYREEE (reference sequence). The CDR3 bases are TGTGCCAGCAGCTTTACTAGCGGGGGGGAGACCCAGTACTTC. This translates into CASSFTSGGETQYF. The full variable domain, rest sourced from reference TRBV5-4 and TRBJ2-5, is ETGVTQSPTHLIKTRGQQVTLRCSSQSGHNTVSWYQQALGQGPQFIFQYYREEENGRGNFPPRFSGLQFPNYSSELNVNALELDDSALYLCASSFTSGGETQYFGPGTRLLVL.

This clone was seen just once. The genes are TRBV9 and TRBJ2-1; TRBD2 matches 11 bases. The CDR3 is 16 amino acids. The V gene's germline CDR1 is SGDLS and CDR2 YYNGEE. The V gene end was trimmed by 6 bases and the J gene end by 0 bases; junction bases not matched to a gene: 5. The CDR3 is CASTLAGVGSYNEQFF. In nucleotides, the CDR3 is TGTGCCAGCACACTAGCGGGGGTGGGCTCCTACAATGAGCAGTTCTTC.

V is TRBV7-9 and J is TRBJ2-7; 7 bases agree with TRBD1. Per the germline V gene, CDR1 is SEHNR and CDR2 is FQNEAQ (reference sequence). V dropped 6 bases and J dropped 6; count of bases not matched to a gene: 5. The CDR3 length is 12 residues. The CDR3 DNA sequence: TGTGCCAGCAGTTTCGACAGGGTCGAGCAGTACTTC. It translates to CASSFDRVEQYF.

This chain joins TRBV11-1 and TRBJ2-4, with TRBD2 matching over 12 bases. The V and J ends lost 5 bases and 0 bases, in that order; junction bases with no gene match: 8. Germline V lookup: CDR1 SGHAT, CDR2 FQDESV (reference sequence). The CDR3 runs 18 residues. The CDR3 sequence: CASSPRTSGVLAKNIQYF. The CDR3 DNA reads TGTGCCAGCAGCCCCAGGACTAGCGGGGTATTAGCCAAAAACATTCAGTACTTC.

The V and J genes are TRBV7-2 and TRBJ2-5; maybe TRBD2 (7 bases). Germline CDR1 SGHTA, CDR2 FQGNSA. The CDR3 contains 16 residues. Trimming stripped 5 bases from V and 5 bases from J, with 21 bases between. This chain's CDR3 is CASSRLREGERETQYF. The CDR3 region has the DNA TGTGCCAGCAGCCGTCTCAGGGAGGGGGAAAGGGAGACCCAGTACTTC.

The CDR3 DNA follows: TGTGCCAGCAGTGGACTAGCGGGAAGGGGCGAGCAGTACTTC. Its translation: CASSGLAGRGEQYF. The chain employs TRBV6-5 and TRBJ2-5, with TRBD2 identical over 12 bases. Near its end, the DNA agrees better with TRBJ2-7, so the J call may be wrong. CDR3 length: 14 amino acids. Per the germline V gene, CDR1 is MNHEY and CDR2 is SVGAGI.